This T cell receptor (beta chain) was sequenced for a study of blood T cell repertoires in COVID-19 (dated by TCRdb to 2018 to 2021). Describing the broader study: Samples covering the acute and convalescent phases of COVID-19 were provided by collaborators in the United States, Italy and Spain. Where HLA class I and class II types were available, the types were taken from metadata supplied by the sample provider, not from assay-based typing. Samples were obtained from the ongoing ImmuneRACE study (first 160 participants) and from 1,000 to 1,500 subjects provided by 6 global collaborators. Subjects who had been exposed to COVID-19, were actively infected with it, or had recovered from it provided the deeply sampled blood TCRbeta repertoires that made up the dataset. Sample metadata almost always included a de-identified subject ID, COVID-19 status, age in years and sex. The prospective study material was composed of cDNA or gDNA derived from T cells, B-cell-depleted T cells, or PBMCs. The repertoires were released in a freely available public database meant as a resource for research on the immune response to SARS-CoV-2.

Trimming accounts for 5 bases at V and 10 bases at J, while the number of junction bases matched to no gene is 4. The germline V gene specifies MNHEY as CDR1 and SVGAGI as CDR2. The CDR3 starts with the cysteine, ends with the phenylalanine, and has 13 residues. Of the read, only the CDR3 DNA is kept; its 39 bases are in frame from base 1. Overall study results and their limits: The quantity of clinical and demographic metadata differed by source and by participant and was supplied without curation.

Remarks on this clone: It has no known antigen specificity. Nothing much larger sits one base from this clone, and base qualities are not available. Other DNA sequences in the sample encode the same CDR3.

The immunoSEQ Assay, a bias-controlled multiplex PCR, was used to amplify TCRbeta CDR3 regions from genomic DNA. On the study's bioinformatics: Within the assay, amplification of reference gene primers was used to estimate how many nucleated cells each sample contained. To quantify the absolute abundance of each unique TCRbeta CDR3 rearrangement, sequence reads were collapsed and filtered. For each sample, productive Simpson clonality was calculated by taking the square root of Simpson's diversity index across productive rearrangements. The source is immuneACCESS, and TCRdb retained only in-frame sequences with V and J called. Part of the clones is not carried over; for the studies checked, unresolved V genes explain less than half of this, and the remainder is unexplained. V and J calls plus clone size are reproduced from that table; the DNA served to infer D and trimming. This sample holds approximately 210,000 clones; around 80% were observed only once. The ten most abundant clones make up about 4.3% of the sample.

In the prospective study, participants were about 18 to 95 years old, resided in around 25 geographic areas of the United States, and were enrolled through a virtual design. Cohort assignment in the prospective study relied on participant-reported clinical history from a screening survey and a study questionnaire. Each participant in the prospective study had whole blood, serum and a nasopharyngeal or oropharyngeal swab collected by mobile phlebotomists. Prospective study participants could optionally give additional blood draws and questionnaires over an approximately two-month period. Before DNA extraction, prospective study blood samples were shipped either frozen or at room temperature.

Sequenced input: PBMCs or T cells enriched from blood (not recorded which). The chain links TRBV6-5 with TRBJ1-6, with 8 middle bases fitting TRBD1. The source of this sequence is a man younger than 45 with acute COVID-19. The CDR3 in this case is CASSPTGDSPLHF. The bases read TGTGCCAGCAGTCCGACAGGGGACTCACCCCTCCACTTT.